The 15 T cell receptor beta chains presented below share a single source sample, sequenced in a study of shared clonotypes between healthy human individuals. Libraries were prepared by immunoSEQ multiplex PCR; TCRdb keeps only in-frame clonotypes and omits some of them. There are 550,000 to 700,000 clones in the sample; 73% occur only once, and around 1.8% lies in the top ten. The sequenced sample was memory CD4+ T cells sorted from blood. The subset: CD45RA-negative fraction. Source of these receptors: a woman aged 25 to 39 in good health.

This clone has only a few counts. V is TRBV7-3 and J is TRBJ2-7, with 10 bases lining up with TRBD2. CDR1 and CDR2 (germline): SGHTA, FQGTGA. The J segment lost 0 bases and the V segment lost 1 base, leaving 9 bases of the junction unmatched. The CDR3 contains 18 residues. CDR3 DNA sequence: TGTGCCAGCAGCTTAAGTGGACTAGCGGCTCCGAGCTCCTACGAGCAGTACTTC. It yields the protein CASSLSGLAAPSSYEQYF.

The chain employs TRBV5-1 and TRBJ2-5; 9 nucleotides line up with TRBD2. The V gene's germline CDR1 is SGHRS and CDR2 YFSETQ. This CDR3 has 15 amino acids. The junction had 9 bases not matched to a gene; V was cut back by 6 bases and J by 3 bases. This CDR3 is CASKKPGGREETQYF. DNA of the CDR3: TGCGCCAGCAAAAAACCCGGCGGGAGGGAAGAGACCCAGTACTTC.

This clone was picked up one time. The chain carries TRBV6-4 and TRBJ2-3, with 8 bases fitting TRBD2. V lost 3 bases, J lost 2 bases, and 4 bases stayed unmatched. This CDR3 spans 15 amino acids. Germline V gene sequence: CDR1 MRHNA, CDR2 SNTAGT. The CDR3 bases are TGTGCCAGCAGTGAAACGACTAGCGACACAGATACGCAGTATTTT. It specifies CASSETTSDTDTQYF.

The V gene is TRBV28, the J gene TRBJ2-7, with D hard to call. CDR1 MDHEN and CDR2 SYDVKM come from the germline V gene. The CDR3 length is 12 residues. V shed 7 bases and J shed 5 bases, with 12 bases lying between them. The CDR3 DNA follows: TGTGCCAGCAAGTCGACTTTTGACGAGCAGTACTTC. Translation gives CASKSTFDEQYF.

The chain uses TRBV27 and TRBJ1-5, with D possibly matching TRBD1 (5 bases). V was pared by 6 bases and J by 6 bases, with 15 bases between. Germline assignment: CDR1 MNHEY and CDR2 SMNVEV (reference sequence). The CDR3 spans 14 residues. CDR3: CASRRAGSSQPQHF. CDR3 nucleotide sequence: TGTGCCAGCAGGAGGGCAGGGTCGTCTCAGCCCCAGCATTTT.

The rearrangement uses TRBV29-1 and TRBJ2-2; TRBD1 or TRBD2 may be the D gene (5 bases each). The CDR3 loop spans 14 amino acids. V gave up 7 bases and J gave up 3 bases, with 15 bases separating them. Germline CDR1 and CDR2: SQVTM and ANQGSEA. CDR3: CSAQEGTYTGELFF. In nucleotides, the CDR3 is TGCAGCGCTCAAGAAGGGACCTACACCGGGGAGCTGTTTTTT.

The chain has TRBV6-1 and TRBJ2-1, with D possibly matching TRBD2 (6 bases). This CDR3 has 13 residues. Trimming shortened V by 7 bases and J by 7 bases, and 14 bases separated the two germline ends. Germline loops: CDR1 MNHNS, CDR2 SASEGT. As DNA, the CDR3 is TGTGCCAGCACCGGGGGTTGGGTTAATGAGCAGTTCTTC. It codes for CASTGGWVNEQFF.

CDR3 in DNA: TGTGCCAGCAGGCGGGGACAGGGCTATGAAAAACTGTTTTTT. It codes for CASRRGQGYEKLFF. V and J are TRBV6-5 and TRBJ1-4; 9 bases line up with TRBD1. J gave up 6 bases and V 6 bases, and 5 bases lay outside the gene matches. The germline gives CDR1 MNHEY, CDR2 SVGAGI. The CDR3 is made up of 14 amino acids.

The chain links TRBV6-6 to TRBJ2-4; TRBD2 might be the D (5 bases). Germline CDR1 is MNHNY and CDR2 is SVGAGI (reference sequence). The CDR3 sequence is 15 residues long. V was cut by 7 bases and J by 0 bases, with 13 bases left in between. CDR3 nucleotide sequence: TGTGCCAGCACCGAGGGCGGCCTAGCCAAAAACATTCAGTACTTC. This codes for CASTEGGLAKNIQYF.

Comment on this clone: The sample carries other DNA sequences with the same CDR3. J is TRBJ1-1 and V is TRBV6-1, with D hard to call. Trimming pared 1 base from V and 1 base from J, leaving 4 bases between. Germline CDR1 reads MNHNS; CDR2 reads SASEGT. CDR3 length: 13 residues. CDR3: CASSEGRNTEAFF. DNA of the CDR3: TGTGCCAGCAGTGAAGGAAGGAACACTGAAGCTTTCTTT.

This rearrangement joins TRBV7-3 to TRBJ1-1; the D is unclear. Looked up from germline, CDR1 is SGHTA and CDR2 is FQGTGA. With 5 bases removed from V and 4 bases from J, the gap between germline ends came to 11 bases. There are 13 residues in the CDR3. The CDR3 here is CASSPLDGTEAFF. The CDR3 DNA reads TGTGCCAGCAGCCCACTCGATGGCACTGAAGCTTTCTTT.

The chain links TRBV10-1 to TRBJ2-1, with D perhaps assigned TRBD1 or TRBD2 (6 bases each). V was trimmed by 6 bases and J by 8 bases, leaving 17 bases between them. CDR3 length: 14 residues. Germline V lookup: CDR1 WNHNN, CDR2 SYGVQD (reference sequence). The CDR3 nucleotides are TGCGCCAGCAGGGCCGGGACTCCAGGGGATGAGCAGTTCTTC. Translation gives CASRAGTPGDEQFF.

The chain links TRBV6-5 to TRBJ1-1; a weak D match, TRBD1 (6 bases). Germline V CDR1 and CDR2: MNHEY, SVGAGI. The V and J ends lost 6 bases and 4 bases respectively, with 12 bases between them. The CDR3 loop spans 13 amino acids. CDR3 DNA sequence: TGTGCCAGCAGAAACGGACAGATCACTGAAGCTTTCTTT. It specifies CASRNGQITEAFF.

The V and J genes are TRBV5-1 and TRBJ1-1; perhaps TRBD1 as D (5 bases). This CDR3 is 16 amino acids long. V was clipped by 4 bases and J by 1 base, with 17 bases between them. CDR1 is SGHRS, CDR2 YFSETQ, per germline. The CDR3: CASSLRQNVANTEAFF. The CDR3 coding sequence is TGCGCCAGCAGCCTTCGACAGAACGTAGCGAACACTGAAGCTTTCTTT.

The CDR3 loop reads CASNWGGNYGYTF. DNA for the CDR3: TGTGCCAGCAATTGGGGGGGGAACTATGGCTACACCTTC. The chain carries TRBV28 and TRBJ1-2; maybe TRBD1 (5 bases). Looked up from germline, CDR1 is MDHEN and CDR2 is SYDVKM. This CDR3 has 13 amino acids. Trimming stripped 7 bases from V and 2 bases from J, with 11 bases between.